This TCR beta chain was recovered during a study of Graves' ophthalmopathy and Graves' hyperthyroidism. Study-level background: At initial diagnosis, peripheral blood was obtained, and this preceded any treatment.

Study observations and caveats: Blood samples also showed most expanded thyroid clonotypes exceeding 0.001 frequency. Discriminating ophthalmopathy from stable hyperthyroidism, a 13-signature model attained a sensitivity of about 88% and a specificity of 80% to 82%.

RNA transcripts were the source from which TCR beta CDR3 regions were amplified. HTBI-primed first-round RT-PCR preceded second-round multiplex PCR. TCRdb called the multiplex PCR reads again in MiXCR, with one record for every CDR3 protein. The sample lists some 210,000 distinct CDR3 sequences, just under 30% seen once, with approximately 8.6% in the top ten. This clonotype was recorded at least ten times. What it binds is not known. V was shortened by 5 bases and J by 6 bases, with 13 bases between the two germline ends. The CDR3 has 13 residues. Per germline, CDR1 SGHAT and CDR2 FQDESV (reference sequence).

The gene calls are TRBV11-1 and TRBJ2-5; D might be TRBD2 (5 bases). Sequencing was carried out using peripheral blood. This receptor was taken from a man aged 45-65 years with Graves' ophthalmopathy. For the CDR3, the DNA is TGTGCCAGCAGCCTAAGAGGGCCGAAGACCCAGTACTTC. Its protein product is CASSLRGPKTQYF.